This is a list of T cell receptor beta chains from one sample in a study of blood T cell repertoires in COVID-19. Measured with immunoSEQ multiplex PCR; TCRdb has only the in-frame clones, and not every one. The repertoire holds approximately 190,000 clones, with roughly 80% as singletons. The sequencing sample was made of peripheral blood. These receptors were taken from a young man with active or convalescent COVID-19. CDR3s include the opening cysteine and the closing phenylalanine or tryptophan. A D gene is named only where the DNA matches it firmly. Where a row states a size, it is once, few, many or the class of an expanded clone; other rows omit it.

>TRBV7-9|TRBJ2-7|once|TRBD1
TGTGCCAGCAGCGCCGCCGGGACAGGGAACCCCTACGAGCAGTACTTC
CASSAAGTGNPYEQYF
>TRBV5-1|TRBJ2-2|few|NA
TGCGCCAGCAGCTTGGAGGGAGCCGGGGAGCTGTTTTTT
CASSLEGAGELFF
>TRBV18|TRBJ1-5|NA|TRBD1
TGTGCCAGCTCACCATACCCAGGGGGTCTAAATCAGCCCCAGCATTTT
CASSPYPGGLNQPQHF
>TRBV6-2/TRBV6-3|TRBJ2-1|once|TRBD2
TGTGCCAGCAGTTACGGGGCGGGGGGCTCCAATGAGCAGTTCTTC
CASSYGAGGSNEQFF
>TRBV6-5|TRBJ2-1|NA|TRBD2
TGTGCCAGCAACCCAAGCGGGAGCTGGTACAATGAGCAGTTCTTC
CASNPSGSWYNEQFF
>TRBV7-2|TRBJ2-5|once|TRBD1
TGTGCCAGCAGCTTGACAGGGGGCGTAGAGACCCAGTACTTC
CASSLTGGVETQYF
>TRBV7-2|TRBJ2-1|NA|NA
TGTGCCAGCAGCGGTACAGGGCCGGGGGGCGCCTACAATGAGCAGTTCTTC
CASSGTGPGGAYNEQFF
>TRBV10-3|TRBJ1-1|NA|TRBD1
TGTGCCATCAGTGGGACAGGGGACAGGACCACTGAAGCTTTCTTT
CAISGTGDRTTEAFF
>TRBV11-3|TRBJ1-1|NA|TRBD1
TGTGCCAGCAGCTTAGAGCACCCTGGTCAGGGGGGAACTGAAGCTTTCTTT
CASSLEHPGQGGTEAFF
>TRBV5-1|TRBJ1-2|NA|TRBD1
TGCGCCAGCAGTGGGGACAGGGGGCAGAGATATGGCTACACCTTC
CASSGDRGQRYGYTF
>TRBV2|TRBJ1-5|NA|NA
TGTGCCAGCAGGGAAATAGAGGTGTACGGCAATCAGCCCCAGCATTTT
CASREIEVYGNQPQHF
>TRBV14|TRBJ1-2|NA|NA
TGTGCCAGCAGCCTCGGACAGAAGAGAGGCTACACCTTC
CASSLGQKRGYTF
>TRBV12-3/TRBV12-4|TRBJ1-2|few|TRBD1
TGTGCCAGCAGTTTAGGGACAGGGTATGGCTACACCTTC
CASSLGTGYGYTF
>TRBV5-1|TRBJ1-6|NA|TRBD1
TGCGCCAGCAGCTTGGGGACAGGGGGCCTAGGCTCCTATAATTCACCCCTCCACTTT
CASSLGTGGLGSYNSPLHF
>TRBV6-2/TRBV6-3|TRBJ2-5|NA|NA
TGTGCCAGCAGTTACTCGATAAGGGAGCAGGGAGGGACCCAGTACTTC
CASSYSIREQGGTQYF
>TRBV29-1|TRBJ1-3|NA|TRBD1
TGCAGCCCGCGGACGGACAGGGGGATTTTTGGAAACACCATATATTTT
CSPRTDRGIFGNTIYF
>TRBV10-1|TRBJ1-1|NA|TRBD1
TGCGCCAGCAGTGGGACAGGGGCCACTGAAGCTTTCTTT
CASSGTGATEAFF
>TRBV28|TRBJ1-2|few|NA
TGTGCCAGCAGTTCTGGACAGAGCTATGGCTACACCTTC
CASSSGQSYGYTF
>TRBV6-1|TRBJ1-5|NA|TRBD1
TGTGCCAGCAGTGAAGGAGGTGGGACAGGGGGGACACGGAATCAGCCCCAGCATTTT
CASSEGGGTGGTRNQPQHF
>TRBV12-3/TRBV12-4|TRBJ1-2|NA|NA
TGTGCCAGCACCGTAGCGGGGATGTATGGCTACACCTTC
CASTVAGMYGYTF
>TRBV27|TRBJ1-1|once|NA
TGTGCCAGCAGTGCTACGACAGTGAACACTGAAGCTTTCTTT
CASSATTVNTEAFF
>TRBV30|TRBJ1-3|NA|TRBD1
TGTGCCTGGAGGCGTGGGACAGGGAACTCTGGAAACACCATATATTTT
CAWRRGTGNSGNTIYF
>TRBV3-1/TRBV3-2|TRBJ1-5|NA|NA
TGTGCCAGCAGCCAAGCGGTTCAAAATCAGCCCCAGCATTTT
CASSQAVQNQPQHF
>TRBV10-3|TRBJ2-7|NA|NA
TGTGCCGTCGTGCGGGACGGCACCTACGAGCAGTACTTC
CAVVRDGTYEQYF
>TRBV10-1|TRBJ1-1|NA|NA
TGCGCCAGCAGTGAGTCAGGCCGGTCGGGAGCTTTCTTT
CASSESGRSGAFF
>TRBV27|TRBJ2-7|few|TRBD1
TGTGCCAGCAGTTTCCGGACAGGGAGCTCCTACGAGCAGTACTTC
CASSFRTGSSYEQYF
>TRBV2|TRBJ1-1|NA|NA
TGTGCCAGCCTAGTGGTGACTGAAGCTTTCTTT
CASLVVTEAFF
>TRBV5-1|TRBJ1-1|NA|TRBD1
TGCGCCAGCAGCTTGCCCGGGACAGGGGCCGTCACTGAAGCTTTCTTT
CASSLPGTGAVTEAFF
>TRBV4-3|TRBJ2-5|few|NA
TGCGCCAGCAGCCAAGATTCTGCGGAGACCCAGTACTTC
CASSQDSAETQYF
>TRBV2|TRBJ2-1|NA|NA
TGTGCCAGCAGTGACGGCGCGGGGAGCTCCTACAATGAGCAGTTCTTC
CASSDGAGSSYNEQFF
>TRBV2|TRBJ2-5|NA|TRBD1
TGTGCCAGTACAGGGGAAGACGAGACCCAGTACTTC
CASTGEDETQYF
>TRBV19|TRBJ1-2|NA|NA
TGTGCCAGTACCAACAAGTCCGGGGACTATGGCTACACCTTC
CASTNKSGDYGYTF
>TRBV10-2|TRBJ1-1|NA|TRBD1
TGCGCCAGCTTCGACAGGGACAACACTGAAGCTTTCTTT
CASFDRDNTEAFF
>TRBV4-1|TRBJ1-4|once|NA
TGCGCCAGCAGCCAAAGACTTGGAGGCGATGAAAAACTGTTTTTT
CASSQRLGGDEKLFF
>TRBV27|TRBJ1-2|NA|NA
TGTGCCAGCAGTAGAACCAGGGTGTCCTTTGGCTACACCTTC
CASSRTRVSFGYTF
>TRBV7-8|TRBJ1-1|few|TRBD1
TGTGCCAGCAGCTTAAGGACAGGTTTGAACACTGAAGCTTTCTTT
CASSLRTGLNTEAFF
>TRBV6-4|TRBJ2-3|few|TRBD1
TGTGCCAGCATCGGGACAGGGAAGGGTGATACAGATACGCAGTATTTT
CASIGTGKGDTDTQYF
>TRBV6-5|TRBJ1-2|NA|TRBD1
TGTGCCAGCAGTCCCGGACAGGGGGCGGGCTATGGCTACACCTTC
CASSPGQGAGYGYTF
>TRBV28|TRBJ2-7|NA|NA
TGTGCCAGCAGTTTACCCCGAGGCGCAAGCCTCTCCTACGAGCAGTACTTC
CASSLPRGASLSYEQYF
>TRBV7-9|TRBJ1-1|few|NA
TGTGCCAGCAGCCCCGGACACCCTCGGGCTTTCTTT
CASSPGHPRAFF
>TRBV11-3|TRBJ2-7|NA|NA
TGTGCCAGCAGCTTAGACAGGGGTCTGCACGAGCAGTACTTC
CASSLDRGLHEQYF
>TRBV19|TRBJ1-1|NA|NA
TGTGCCAGTAGTATTTGGGGGGTAAGGGCTGAAGCTTTCTTT
CASSIWGVRAEAFF
>TRBV7-9|TRBJ2-5|NA|NA
TGTGCCAGCAGCCGTGGGACAATGGAGACCCAGTACTTC
CASSRGTMETQYF
>TRBV28|TRBJ1-2|NA|NA
TGTGCCAGCAGTTCCCCCCGGGGAATTGGGTATGGCTACACCTTC
CASSSPRGIGYGYTF
>TRBV7-8|TRBJ1-5|NA|NA
TGTGCCAGCAGCTTAGCGGGGGCTTCCGATCAGCCCCAGCATTTT
CASSLAGASDQPQHF
>TRBV7-3|TRBJ1-2|NA|TRBD1
TGTGCCAGCAGCTCGCGACAGGGGGAACCGACGTATGGCTACACCTTC
CASSSRQGEPTYGYTF
>TRBV28|TRBJ1-2|NA|NA
TGTGCCAGCAGTTCGACTAGTTTGGGCTACACCTTC
CASSSTSLGYTF
>TRBV10-2|TRBJ1-1|NA|TRBD1
TGCGCCACAGCCTTGGACAGGGGCCTGAACACTGAAGCTTTCTTT
CATALDRGLNTEAFF
>TRBV19|TRBJ1-1|NA|TRBD1
TGTGCCAGTAGTATTAAACAGGGGGTGAACACTGAAGCTTTCTTT
CASSIKQGVNTEAFF
>TRBV5-1|TRBJ2-3|NA|NA
TGCGCCAGCAGCTCCGTGCCAGGGGTGCCAGATACGCAGTATTTT
CASSSVPGVPDTQYF
>TRBV14|TRBJ2-7|NA|NA
TGTGCCAGCAGCCAAGATCCCCAGGGGACAAGGTACGAGCAGTACTTC
CASSQDPQGTRYEQYF
>TRBV4-3|TRBJ1-2|NA|TRBD1
TGCGCCAGCAGCCAAGGGACAGGGTGGGACTATGGCTACACCTTC
CASSQGTGWDYGYTF
>TRBV5-1|TRBJ1-1|once|TRBD1
TGCGCCAGCAGCTTGAGTGGACAGGGAAGAGTCGGGAACACTGAAGCTTTCTTT
CASSLSGQGRVGNTEAFF
>TRBV27|TRBJ1-3|NA|NA
TGTGCCAGCAGTTTATCGGGGGCTTCCTCTGGAAACACCATATATTTT
CASSLSGASSGNTIYF
>TRBV4-3|TRBJ2-7|NA|NA
TGCGCCAGCAGCCAAGAAATTCCTAGCCCCTACGAGCAGTACTTC
CASSQEIPSPYEQYF